The rows below give T cell receptor beta chains drawn from one sample of a study of radiotherapy plus CTLA-4 blockade in lung cancer. TCRdb's table, derived via immunoSEQ multiplex PCR, lists solely in-frame clones and lacks some. Found here are roughly 90,000 clones, 60% to 80% of them singletons; the top ten hold over 13%. The sample was peripheral blood, taken from a patient treated with radiotherapy plus ipilimumab. The source of these receptors is a human donor with non-small cell lung cancer that progressed on radiotherapy plus ipilimumab. Both conserved end residues are part of each CDR3. D genes are given only for firm matches. Size is stated for part of the rows, as once, few or many counts, or as a class when the clone is expanded.

v_call,j_call,clone_size,d_call,cdr3_nt,cdr3_aa
TRBV5-1,TRBJ2-5,NA,NA,TGCGCCAGCAGCTCCGACAGGCGGGAGACCCAGTACTTC,CASSSDRRETQYF
TRBV18,TRBJ2-5,many,NA,TGTGCCAGCTCACCACCGTGGGGGCGGGAGACCCAGTACTTC,CASSPPWGRETQYF
TRBV28,TRBJ1-5,NA,NA,TGTGCCAGCAGTTCCTCTGTTGGGACTCAGAATCAGCCCCAGCATTTT,CASSSSVGTQNQPQHF
TRBV10-1,TRBJ2-7,few,TRBD1,TGCGCCAGCAGGAACCCGGGACAGGGGACCTACGAGCAGTACTTC,CASRNPGQGTYEQYF
TRBV4-3,TRBJ1-4,NA,NA,TGCGCCAGCAGCCAAAGGACACTGGATAATGAAAAACTGTTTTTT,CASSQRTLDNEKLFF
TRBV9,TRBJ2-3,once,NA,TGTGCCAGCAGCCCCCGACTGAGCACAGATACGCAGTATTTT,CASSPRLSTDTQYF
TRBV5-1,TRBJ1-2,NA,NA,TGCGCCAGCAGCTTTACAGGGAACTATGGCTACACCTTC,CASSFTGNYGYTF
TRBV9,TRBJ2-1,NA,NA,TGTGCCAGCAGCGTAGATGGCAGACCCTACAATGAGCAGTTCTTC,CASSVDGRPYNEQFF
TRBV18,TRBJ1-1,once,NA,TGTGCCAGCTCACCTACAGGGAACATGAACACTGAAGCTTTCTTT,CASSPTGNMNTEAFF
TRBV7-2,TRBJ2-3,NA,NA,TGTGCCAGCAGCTTGATGGCAGATACGCAGTATTTT,CASSLMADTQYF
TRBV7-9,TRBJ1-5,NA,NA,TGTGCCAGCAGCTTAAGAGATCAGCCCCAGCATTTT,CASSLRDQPQHF
TRBV30,TRBJ2-1,once,TRBD2,TGTGCCTGGCGGACTAGCGGGGGATACAATGAGCAGTTCTTC,CAWRTSGGYNEQFF
TRBV2,TRBJ2-1,NA,NA,TGTGCCAGCAGTGACGCGTACTCCTACAATGAGCAGTTCTTC,CASSDAYSYNEQFF
TRBV4-3,TRBJ1-2,NA,NA,TGCGCCAGCAGCCAAGAATGGACAGCAGGCTATGGCTACACCTTC,CASSQEWTAGYGYTF
TRBV28,TRBJ1-3,NA,NA,TGTGCCTCCCGCTGGGGCTCTGGAAACACCATATATTTT,CASRWGSGNTIYF
TRBV11-2,TRBJ2-1,once,TRBD2,TGTGCCAGCAGCTTAGTTGGAGGACTAGCGGCTAACAATGAGCAGTTCTTC,CASSLVGGLAANNEQFF
TRBV6-1,TRBJ2-3,NA,NA,TGTGCCAGCAGTGAAGATCCAGGGTTCACAGATACGCAGTATTTT,CASSEDPGFTDTQYF
TRBV14,TRBJ2-7,NA,TRBD2,TGTGCCAGCAGCGCCGGCCTAGCGGGGTCTACGAAGCAGTACTTC,CASSAGLAGSTKQYF
TRBV19,TRBJ2-2,NA,TRBD1,TGTGCCAGTAGTATAAGGGCGGGACAGGGGGCATGGAGGGTCGCCGGGGAGCTGTTTTTT,CASSIRAGQGAWRVAGELFF
TRBV4-3,TRBJ1-2,NA,NA,TGCGCCAGCAGCCAGAGCCGGACAGATGGCTATGGCTACACCTTC,CASSQSRTDGYGYTF
TRBV5-6,TRBJ1-1,NA,NA,TGTGCCAGCAGCTTGCTCTCGCGGCCGAACACTGAAGCTTTCTTT,CASSLLSRPNTEAFF
TRBV10-3,TRBJ2-3,NA,TRBD1,TGTGCCATCTCACAGGGGGCGGGCACAGATACGCAGTATTTT,CAISQGAGTDTQYF
TRBV5-1,TRBJ2-3,NA,NA,TGCGCCAGCAGCCCGGGCGCGGGGCTTCGGGATACGCAGTATTTT,CASSPGAGLRDTQYF
TRBV6-5,TRBJ2-5,few,NA,TGTGCCAGCAGTTTCGGAGAGACCCAGTACTTC,CASSFGETQYF
TRBV18,TRBJ2-5,NA,NA,TGTGCCAGCTCACCGGGACCAGAGAATCCCCAGTACTTC,CASSPGPENPQYF
TRBV27,TRBJ2-3,NA,TRBD2,TGTGCCAGCAGTTTATCGGGGACTAGAAGTTACTATTTT,CASSLSGTRSYYF
TRBV28,TRBJ1-4,NA,TRBD1,TGTGCCAGCAGTCCCTATCGACAGGGGATTAATGAAAAACTGTTTTTT,CASSPYRQGINEKLFF
TRBV4-2,TRBJ2-1,NA,TRBD2,TGTGCCAGCAGCCAAGATCCCCTAGCGGGAGGGTCAAATGAGCAGTTCTTC,CASSQDPLAGGSNEQFF
TRBV4-1,TRBJ1-1,NA,NA,TGCGCCAGTAGCCAAGACGTATTCAGGGACATGAACACTGAAGCTTTCTTT,CASSQDVFRDMNTEAFF
TRBV19,TRBJ1-1,NA,NA,TGTGCCAGTACCAGGGGTGAGGTGAACACTGAAGCTTTCTTT,CASTRGEVNTEAFF
TRBV19,TRBJ1-2,NA,NA,TGTGCCAGTAGTATAGATGGATCTACTTCTTATGGCTACACCTTC,CASSIDGSTSYGYTF